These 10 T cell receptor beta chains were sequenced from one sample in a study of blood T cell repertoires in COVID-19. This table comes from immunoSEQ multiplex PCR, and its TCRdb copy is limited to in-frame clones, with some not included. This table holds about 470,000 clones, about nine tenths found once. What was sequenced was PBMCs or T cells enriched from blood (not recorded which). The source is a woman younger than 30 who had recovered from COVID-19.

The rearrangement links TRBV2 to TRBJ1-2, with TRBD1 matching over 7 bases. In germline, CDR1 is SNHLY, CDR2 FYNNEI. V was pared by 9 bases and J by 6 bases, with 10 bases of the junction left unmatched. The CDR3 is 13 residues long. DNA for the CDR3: TGTGCCAGAGCCTGGACAGGCCCTAATGGCTACACCTTC. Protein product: CARAWTGPNGYTF.

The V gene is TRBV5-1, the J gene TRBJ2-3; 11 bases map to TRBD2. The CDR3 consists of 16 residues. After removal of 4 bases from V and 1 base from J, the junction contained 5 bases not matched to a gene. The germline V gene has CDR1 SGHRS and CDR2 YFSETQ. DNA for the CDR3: TGCGCCAGCAGCCCGACGACTAGCGGGGGCACAGATACGCAGTATTTT. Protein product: CASSPTTSGGTDTQYF.

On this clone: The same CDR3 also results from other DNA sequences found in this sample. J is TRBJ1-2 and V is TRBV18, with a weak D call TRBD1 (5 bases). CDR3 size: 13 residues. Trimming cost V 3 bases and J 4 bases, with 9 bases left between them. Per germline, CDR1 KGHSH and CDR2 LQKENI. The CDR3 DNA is TGTGCCAGCTCACCCGACAGAGGCTATGGCTACACCTTC. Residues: CASSPDRGYGYTF.

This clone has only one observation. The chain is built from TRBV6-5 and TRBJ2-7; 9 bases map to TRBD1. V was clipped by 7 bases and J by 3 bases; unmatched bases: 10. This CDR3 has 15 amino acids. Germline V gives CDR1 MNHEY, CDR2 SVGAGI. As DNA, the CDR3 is TGTGCCAGCAAAAAAACAGGGGGCGCCTACTACGAGCAGTACTTC. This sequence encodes CASKKTGGAYYEQYF.

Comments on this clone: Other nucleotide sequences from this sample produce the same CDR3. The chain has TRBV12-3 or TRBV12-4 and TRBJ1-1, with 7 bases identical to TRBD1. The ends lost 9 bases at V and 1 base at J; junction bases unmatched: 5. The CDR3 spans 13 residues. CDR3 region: CASSRGPNTEAFF. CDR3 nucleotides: TGTGCCAGTTCGAGGGGGCCGAACACTGAAGCTTTCTTT.

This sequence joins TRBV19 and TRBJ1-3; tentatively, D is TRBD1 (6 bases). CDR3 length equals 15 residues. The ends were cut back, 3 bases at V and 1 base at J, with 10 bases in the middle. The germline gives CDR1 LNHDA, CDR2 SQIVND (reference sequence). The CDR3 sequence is CASSMQGTSGNTIYF. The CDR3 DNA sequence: TGTGCCAGTAGTATGCAGGGGACGTCTGGAAACACCATATATTTT.

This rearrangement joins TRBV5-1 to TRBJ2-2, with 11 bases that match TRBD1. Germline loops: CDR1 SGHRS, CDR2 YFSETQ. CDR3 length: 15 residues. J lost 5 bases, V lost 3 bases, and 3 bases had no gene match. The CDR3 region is CASSWTGGRTGELFF. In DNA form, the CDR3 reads TGCGCCAGCAGCTGGACAGGGGGCCGTACCGGGGAGCTGTTTTTT.

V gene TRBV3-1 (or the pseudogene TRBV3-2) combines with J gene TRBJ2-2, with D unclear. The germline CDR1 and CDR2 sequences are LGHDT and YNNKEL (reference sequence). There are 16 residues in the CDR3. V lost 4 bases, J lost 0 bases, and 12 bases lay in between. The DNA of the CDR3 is TGTGCCAGCAGCCCTACATGGCTAGCGAACACCGGGGAGCTGTTTTTT. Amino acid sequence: CASSPTWLANTGELFF.

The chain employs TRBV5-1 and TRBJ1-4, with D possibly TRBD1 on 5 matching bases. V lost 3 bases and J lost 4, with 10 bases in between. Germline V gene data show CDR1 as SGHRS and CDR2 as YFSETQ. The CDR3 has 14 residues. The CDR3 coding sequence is TGCGCCAGCAGCTCCCAGGGTTATAATGAAAAACTGTTTTTT. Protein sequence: CASSSQGYNEKLFF.

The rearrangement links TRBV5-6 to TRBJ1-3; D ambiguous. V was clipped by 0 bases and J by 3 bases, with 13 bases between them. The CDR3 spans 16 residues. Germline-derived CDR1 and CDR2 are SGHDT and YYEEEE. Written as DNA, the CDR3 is TGTGCCAGCAGCTTGGTAGCGCAGGTCGTTGGAAACACCATATATTTT. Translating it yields CASSLVAQVVGNTIYF.